Listed below are T cell receptor beta chains from one sample, sequenced in a study of technical replicates of blood from a handful of donors. Assay: immunoSEQ multiplex PCR; the TCRdb copy retains only in-frame clones and omits some. Here the sample spans about 53,000 clones, roughly 86% being singletons. Specimen: PBMCs. The origin of the receptors is a human donor in good health. Some clones in this sample may be carry-over from other donors' samples. Each CDR3 is given without its conserved first and last residue. Fields, in order: V gene, D gene, J gene, CDR3 length, CDR3 protein. D genes are given only for firm matches.

TRBV7-2	NA	TRBJ1-2	9	ASSPGAGYT
TRBV4-3	NA	TRBJ1-6	19	ASSQDWSRASLSSYNSPLH
TRBV5-1	TRBD2	TRBJ2-2	13	ASGRLAGDPGELF
TRBV7-3	TRBD1	TRBJ2-3	14	ASSSGTGHLPDTQY
TRBV9	TRBD2	TRBJ2-3	16	ASSVTSGTFSSTDTQY
TRBV30	TRBD1	TRBJ2-7	11	AWRDRRSYEQY
TRBV18	NA	TRBJ1-1	11	ASSPQGNTEAF
TRBV4-3	TRBD1	TRBJ2-7	12	ASSQRTGKYEQY
TRBV5-1	NA	TRBJ1-1	12	ASSFGGLGTEAF
TRBV15	NA	TRBJ1-4	14	ATSSPAGRTNEKLF
TRBV19	NA	TRBJ1-6	11	ASSTERRSPLH
TRBV2	NA	TRBJ1-1	9	ASSERQIAF
TRBV7-9	NA	TRBJ2-7	13	ASSLAAGTTYEQY
TRBV20-1	NA	TRBJ2-3	9	RGAVGDTQY
TRBV18	NA	TRBJ1-3	15	ASSPFNSGLSGNTIY
TRBV11-3	TRBD1	TRBJ2-7	13	ASSPGGQHSYEQY
TRBV7-9	TRBD2	TRBJ2-5	13	ASSLEGGGRETQY
TRBV7-8	TRBD2	TRBJ2-2	11	AAGGENTGELF
TRBV6-1	NA	TRBJ1-5	14	ASSDTLAGYNQPQH
TRBV2	TRBD2	TRBJ2-7	14	ASHGLAGAQSYEQY
TRBV5-1	TRBD1	TRBJ1-2	14	ASSGGQRTGGHGYT
TRBV4-3	TRBD1	TRBJ1-2	13	ASSPDRGPSNGYT
TRBV29-1	TRBD1	TRBJ2-7	10	SGGQGNYEQY
TRBV19	TRBD1	TRBJ2-7	14	ASSLGTDFYSYEQY
TRBV9	TRBD1	TRBJ2-1	14	ASSGRQGASYNEQF
TRBV7-8	TRBD2	TRBJ2-3	16	ASTTTTPSSGRTDTQY
TRBV30	NA	TRBJ2-7	11	AWSVQGPYEQY
TRBV15	NA	TRBJ2-7	13	ATSFGGGGLNEQY
TRBV7-3	TRBD1	TRBJ2-5	11	ASSGQGAETQY
TRBV14	NA	TRBJ2-7	14	ASSQGGSGSSYEQY
TRBV7-9	NA	TRBJ2-3	13	ASSLGGVMADTQY
TRBV7-2	TRBD2	TRBJ2-7	12	ASSSTSGGGEQY
TRBV7-2	NA	TRBJ1-2	12	ASSLVVGEYGYT
TRBV19	NA	TRBJ1-4	12	ASSTGFGSEKLF
TRBV2	TRBD2	TRBJ2-7	19	ASSDPHRVFLSSGGADKQY
TRBV10-3	NA	TRBJ2-7	10	AISQGRPEQY
TRBV30	TRBD1	TRBJ2-7	13	AWPDRGPSSYEQY
TRBV7-9	NA	TRBJ1-2	10	ASSSGTKGYT
TRBV25-1	TRBD2	TRBJ2-5	14	ASSEGLAGVQETQY
TRBV13	TRBD2	TRBJ2-1	13	ASSLERERLNEQF
TRBV7-9	NA	TRBJ2-6	14	ASSPWSGSGANVLT
TRBV5-1	NA	TRBJ2-7	13	ASSWISGGGYEQY
TRBV5-6	NA	TRBJ2-7	13	ASSPSTEFRNEQY
TRBV19	TRBD1	TRBJ1-3	13	ASTSTGAVGNTIY
TRBV4-3	NA	TRBJ2-7	13	ASSQDRRGSYEQY
TRBV28	NA	TRBJ2-7	15	ASSSLQGSKKTYEQY